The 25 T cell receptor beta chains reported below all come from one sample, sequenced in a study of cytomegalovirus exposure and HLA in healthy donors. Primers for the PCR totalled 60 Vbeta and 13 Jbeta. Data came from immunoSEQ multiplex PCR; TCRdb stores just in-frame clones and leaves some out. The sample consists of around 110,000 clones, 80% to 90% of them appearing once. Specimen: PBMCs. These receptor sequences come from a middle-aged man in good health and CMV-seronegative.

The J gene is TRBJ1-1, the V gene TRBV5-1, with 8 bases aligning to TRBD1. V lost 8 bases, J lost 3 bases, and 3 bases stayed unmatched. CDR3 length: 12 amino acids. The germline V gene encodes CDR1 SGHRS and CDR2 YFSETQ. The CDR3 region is CASSTGDTEAFF. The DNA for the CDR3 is TGCGCCAGTTCGACAGGGGACACTGAAGCTTTCTTT.

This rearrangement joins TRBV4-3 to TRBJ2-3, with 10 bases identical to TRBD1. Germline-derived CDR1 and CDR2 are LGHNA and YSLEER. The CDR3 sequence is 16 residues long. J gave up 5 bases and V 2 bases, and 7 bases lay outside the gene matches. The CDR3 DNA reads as TGCGCCAGCAGCCAAAGCCGGGACAGGGGCGTAGATACGCAGTATTTT. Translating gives CASSQSRDRGVDTQYF.

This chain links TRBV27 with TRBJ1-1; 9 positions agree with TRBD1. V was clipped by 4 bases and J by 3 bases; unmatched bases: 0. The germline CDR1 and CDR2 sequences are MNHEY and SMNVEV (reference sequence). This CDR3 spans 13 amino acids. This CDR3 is CASSWTGDTEAFF. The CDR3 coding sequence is TGTGCCAGCAGTTGGACAGGGGACACTGAAGCTTTCTTT.

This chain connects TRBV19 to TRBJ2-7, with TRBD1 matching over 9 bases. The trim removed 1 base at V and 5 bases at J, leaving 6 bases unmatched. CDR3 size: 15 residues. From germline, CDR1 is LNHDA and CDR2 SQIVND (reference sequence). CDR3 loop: CASSIGLQGANEQYF. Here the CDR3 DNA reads TGTGCCAGTAGTATAGGTCTACAGGGGGCCAACGAGCAGTACTTC.

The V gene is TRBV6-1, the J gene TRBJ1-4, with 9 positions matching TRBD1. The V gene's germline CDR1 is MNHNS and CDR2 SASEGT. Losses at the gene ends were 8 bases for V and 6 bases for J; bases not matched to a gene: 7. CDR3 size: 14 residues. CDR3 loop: CASCLDRGDEKLFF. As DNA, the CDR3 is TGTGCCAGCTGTCTGGACAGGGGTGATGAAAAACTGTTTTTT.

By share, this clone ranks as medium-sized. CDR3 residues: CASSEGRDNSSPLHF. CDR3 DNA: TGTGCCAGCAGCGAGGGTCGGGACAACTCTTCACCCCTCCACTTT. The chain joins TRBV6-1 to TRBJ1-6; the D gene is possibly TRBD1 (6 bases). There are 15 residues in the CDR3. V lost 6 bases, J lost 9 bases, and 18 bases lay in between. Germline V gives CDR1 MNHNS, CDR2 SASEGT.

CDR3 amino acids: CASSLGTGQGYGYTF. CDR3 DNA: TGTGCCAGCAGCTTAGGGACAGGGCAGGGCTATGGCTACACCTTC. The chain links TRBV7-9 to TRBJ1-2; 8 nucleotides align to TRBD1. The CDR3 is 15 residues long. With V trimmed by 1 base and J by 4 bases, 5 bases remained unmatched. The germline CDR1 and CDR2 sequences are SEHNR and FQNEAQ (reference sequence).

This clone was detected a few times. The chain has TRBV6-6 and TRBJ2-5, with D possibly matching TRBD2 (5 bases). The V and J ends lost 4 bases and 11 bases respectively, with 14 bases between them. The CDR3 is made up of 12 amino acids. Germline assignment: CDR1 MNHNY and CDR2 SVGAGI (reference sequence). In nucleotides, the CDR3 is TGTGCCAGCAGTTTCCTTGTGGGAGAGCAGTACTTC. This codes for CASSFLVGEQYF.

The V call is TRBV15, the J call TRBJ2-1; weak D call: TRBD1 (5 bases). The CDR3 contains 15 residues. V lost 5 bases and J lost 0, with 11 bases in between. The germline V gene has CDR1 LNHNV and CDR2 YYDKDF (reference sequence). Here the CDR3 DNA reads TGTGCCACCAGCCTTTACAGGAGCTCCTACAATGAGCAGTTCTTC. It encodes CATSLYRSSYNEQFF.

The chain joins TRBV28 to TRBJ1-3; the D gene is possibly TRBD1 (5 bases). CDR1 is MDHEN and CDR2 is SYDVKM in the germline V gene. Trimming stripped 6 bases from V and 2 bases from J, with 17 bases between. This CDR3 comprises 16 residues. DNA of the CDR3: TGTGCCAGCAGCGCCACACCAGGGTTTCCTGGAAACACCATATATTTT. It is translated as CASSATPGFPGNTIYF.

The CDR3 sequence: CASSVSPRGRGMTQYF. CDR3 nucleotide sequence: TGTGCCAGCAGCGTTTCCCCCCGGGGCAGGGGGATGACCCAGTACTTC. The V call is TRBV9, the J call TRBJ2-5; 7 nucleotides align to TRBD1. The CDR3 has 16 amino acids. The junction had 14 bases not matched to a gene; V was cut back by 2 bases and J by 7 bases. Germline CDR1 SGDLS, CDR2 YYNGEE.

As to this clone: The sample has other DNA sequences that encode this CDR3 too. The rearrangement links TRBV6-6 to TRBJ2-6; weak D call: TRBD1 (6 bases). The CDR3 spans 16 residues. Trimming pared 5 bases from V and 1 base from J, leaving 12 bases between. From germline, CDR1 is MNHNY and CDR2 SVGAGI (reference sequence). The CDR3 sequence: CASSQTQGSGANVLTF. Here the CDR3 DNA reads TGTGCCAGCAGTCAAACCCAGGGGTCTGGGGCCAACGTCCTGACTTTC.

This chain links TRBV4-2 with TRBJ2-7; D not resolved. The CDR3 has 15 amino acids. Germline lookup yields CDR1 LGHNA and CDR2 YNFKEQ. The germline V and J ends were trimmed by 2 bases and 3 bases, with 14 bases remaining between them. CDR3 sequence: CASSQTDAVYYEQYF. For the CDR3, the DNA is TGTGCCAGCAGCCAAACAGACGCTGTTTACTACGAGCAGTACTTC.

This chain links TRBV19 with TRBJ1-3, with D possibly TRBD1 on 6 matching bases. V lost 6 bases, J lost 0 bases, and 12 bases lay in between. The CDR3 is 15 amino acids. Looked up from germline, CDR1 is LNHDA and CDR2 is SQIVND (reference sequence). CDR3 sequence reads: CASSRGANSGNTIYF. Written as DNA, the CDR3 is TGTGCCAGTAGCCGGGGGGCGAACTCTGGAAACACCATATATTTT.

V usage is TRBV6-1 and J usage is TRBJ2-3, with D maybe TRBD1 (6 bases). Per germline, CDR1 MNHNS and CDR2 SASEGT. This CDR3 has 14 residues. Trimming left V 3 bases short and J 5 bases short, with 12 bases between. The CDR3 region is CASSEVGARDTQYF. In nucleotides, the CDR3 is TGTGCCAGCAGTGAGGTGGGGGCCCGAGATACGCAGTATTTT.

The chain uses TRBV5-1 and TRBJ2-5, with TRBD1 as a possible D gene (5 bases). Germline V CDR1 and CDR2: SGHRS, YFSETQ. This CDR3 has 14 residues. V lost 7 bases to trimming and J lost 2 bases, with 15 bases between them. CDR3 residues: CASADSQIQETQYF. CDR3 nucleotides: TGCGCCAGCGCCGACAGTCAGATACAAGAGACCCAGTACTTC. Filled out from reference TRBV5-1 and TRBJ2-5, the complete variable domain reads KAGVTQTPRYLIKTRGQQVTLSCSPISGHRSVSWYQQTPGQGLQFLFEYFSETQRNKGNFPGRFSGRQFSNSRSEMNVSTLELGDSALYLCASADSQIQETQYFGPGTRLLVL.

CDR3 nucleotides: TGCGCCAGCAGCGGATACAGGGGAATCGATGAGCAGTTCTTC. This codes for CASSGYRGIDEQFF. This chain joins TRBV5-1 and TRBJ2-1; 7 bases are shared with TRBD1. CDR1 is SGHRS and CDR2 is YFSETQ in the germline V gene. The CDR3 sequence is 14 residues long. The J segment lost 8 bases and the V segment lost 4 bases, leaving 9 bases of the junction unmatched.

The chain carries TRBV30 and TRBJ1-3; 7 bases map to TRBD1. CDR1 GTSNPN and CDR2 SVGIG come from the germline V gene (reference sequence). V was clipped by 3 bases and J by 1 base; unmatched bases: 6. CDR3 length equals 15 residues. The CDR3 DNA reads TGTGCCTGGAGCGCCGACAGGGCGTCTGGAAACACCATATATTTT. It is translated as CAWSADRASGNTIYF.

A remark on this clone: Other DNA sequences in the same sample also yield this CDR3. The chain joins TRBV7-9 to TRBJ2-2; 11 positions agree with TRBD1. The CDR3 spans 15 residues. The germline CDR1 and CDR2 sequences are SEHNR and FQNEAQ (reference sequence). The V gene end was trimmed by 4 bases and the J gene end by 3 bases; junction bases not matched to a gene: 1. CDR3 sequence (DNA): TGTGCCAGCAGCTGGGGACAGGGGGACACCGGGGAGCTGTTTTTT. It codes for CASSWGQGDTGELFF.

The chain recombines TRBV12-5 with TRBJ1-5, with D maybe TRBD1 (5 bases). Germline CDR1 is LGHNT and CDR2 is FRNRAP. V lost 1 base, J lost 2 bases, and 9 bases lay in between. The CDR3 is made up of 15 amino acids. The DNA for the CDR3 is TGTGCTAGTGGTTTGGAGGGAGGGGGCAATCAGCCCCAGCATTTT. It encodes CASGLEGGGNQPQHF.

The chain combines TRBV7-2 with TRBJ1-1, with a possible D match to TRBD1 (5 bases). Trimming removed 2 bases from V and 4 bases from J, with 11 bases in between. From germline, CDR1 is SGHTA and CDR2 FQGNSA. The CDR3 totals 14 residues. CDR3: CASSLIPQGTEAFF. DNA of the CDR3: TGTGCCAGCAGCTTAATCCCTCAGGGCACTGAAGCTTTCTTT.

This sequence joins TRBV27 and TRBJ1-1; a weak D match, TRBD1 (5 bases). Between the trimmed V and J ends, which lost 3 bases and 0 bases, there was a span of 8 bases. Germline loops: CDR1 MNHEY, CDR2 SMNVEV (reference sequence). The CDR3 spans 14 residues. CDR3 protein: CASSFWGMNTEAFF. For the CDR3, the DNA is TGTGCCAGCAGTTTTTGGGGCATGAACACTGAAGCTTTCTTT.

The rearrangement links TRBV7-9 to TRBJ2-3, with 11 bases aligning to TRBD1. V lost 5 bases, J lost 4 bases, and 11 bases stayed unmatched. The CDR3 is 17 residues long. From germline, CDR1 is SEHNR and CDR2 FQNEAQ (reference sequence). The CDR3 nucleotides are TGTGCCAGCAGCGCCCGCTCAGGACAGGGGGCGGCAGATACGCAGTATTTT. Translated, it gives CASSARSGQGAADTQYF.

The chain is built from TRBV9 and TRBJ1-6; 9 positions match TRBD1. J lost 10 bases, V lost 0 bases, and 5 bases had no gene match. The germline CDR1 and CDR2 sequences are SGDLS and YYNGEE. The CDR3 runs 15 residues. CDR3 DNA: TGTGCCAGCAGCGTAGGGACAGGGGATGGCTCACCCCTCCACTTT. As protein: CASSVGTGDGSPLHF.

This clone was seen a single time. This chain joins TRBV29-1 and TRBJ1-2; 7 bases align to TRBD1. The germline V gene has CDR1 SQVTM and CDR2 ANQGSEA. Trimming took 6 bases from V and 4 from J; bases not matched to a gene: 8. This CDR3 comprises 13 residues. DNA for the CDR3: TGCAGCGTCCGAGGGGGCGCTGGCTATGGCTACACCTTC. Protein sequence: CSVRGGAGYGYTF.